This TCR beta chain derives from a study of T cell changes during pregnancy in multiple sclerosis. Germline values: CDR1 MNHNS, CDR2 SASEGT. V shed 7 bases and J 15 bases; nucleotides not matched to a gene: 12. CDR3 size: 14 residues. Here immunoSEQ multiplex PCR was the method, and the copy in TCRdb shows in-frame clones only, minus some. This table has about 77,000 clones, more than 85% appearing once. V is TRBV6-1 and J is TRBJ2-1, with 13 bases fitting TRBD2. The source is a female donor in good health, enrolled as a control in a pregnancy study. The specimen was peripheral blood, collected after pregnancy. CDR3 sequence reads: CASTQTGTSGEGFF. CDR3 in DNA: TGTGCCAGCACCCAGACCGGGACTAGCGGGGAGGGGTTCTTC.